Each of the 27 T cell receptor beta chains below was sequenced from the same sample in a study of blood T cell repertoires in COVID-19. Using immunoSEQ multiplex PCR, the repertoire was profiled, and TCRdb retains in-frame clones only, with some absent. This sample has tens of thousands of clones, with 70% to 90% found just once. The specimen was peripheral blood. These receptors were collected from a woman aged 55 to 70 with acute or convalescent COVID-19.

The chain uses TRBV2 and TRBJ2-1; TRBD1 matches 8 bases. CDR3 length: 15 residues. Trimming removed 2 bases from V and 7 bases from J; junction bases left unmatched: 7. The germline V gene encodes CDR1 SNHLY and CDR2 FYNNEI. The CDR3 protein is CASSERQGAWNEQFF. The CDR3 coding sequence is TGTGCCAGCAGTGAACGTCAGGGGGCTTGGAATGAGCAGTTCTTC.

The gene calls are TRBV4-2 and TRBJ1-4; D is ambiguous. CDR1 is LGHNA, CDR2 YNFKEQ, per germline. V gave up 0 bases and J gave up 6 bases, with 8 bases separating them. The CDR3 is 14 residues long. The CDR3 sequence: CASSQDIPDEKLFF. The CDR3 DNA sequence: TGTGCCAGCAGCCAAGATATCCCAGATGAAAAACTGTTTTTT.

J is TRBJ2-2 and V is TRBV3-1 (or the pseudogene TRBV3-2); D remains unclear. V shed 2 bases and J shed 1 base, with 14 bases lying between them. The CDR3 totals 17 residues. Germline CDR1 is LGHDT and CDR2 is YNNKEL (reference sequence). The CDR3 sequence: CASSQPPTAENTGELFF. The DNA of the CDR3 is TGTGCCAGCAGCCAACCCCCCACGGCGGAGAACACCGGGGAGCTGTTTTTT.

CDR3 residues: CASSWASGQAFF. The DNA for the CDR3 is TGTGCCAGTTCCTGGGCGTCTGGCCAAGCTTTCTTT. The V and J genes are TRBV19 and TRBJ1-1; no clear D. V was clipped by 8 bases and J by 9 bases, with 16 bases between them. The CDR3 contains 12 residues. Germline V lookup: CDR1 LNHDA, CDR2 SQIVND (reference sequence). The complete variable domain, with remaining parts taken from reference TRBV19 and TRBJ1-1, reads DGGITQSPKYLFRKEGQNVTLSCEQNLNHDAMYWYRQDPGQGLRLIYYSQIVNDFQKGDIAEGYSVSREKKESFPLTVTSAQKNPTAFYLCASSWASGQAFFGQGTRLTVV.

On this clone: The DNA is omitted, as the CDR3 cannot be located on it reliably, and the CDR3 follows TCRdb's listing. This chain joins TRBV5-6 and TRBJ2-3; the DNA was not compared with TRBD2, the D call given in the table. Germline loops: CDR1 SGHDT, CDR2 YYEEEE. The CDR3 spans 15 amino acids, including both terminal residues. CDR3 loop: CASSLDFGEGTRLYF.

This sequence joins TRBV5-4 and TRBJ2-4; TRBD1 matches at 7 bases. V dropped 4 bases and J dropped 1; count of bases not matched to a gene: 8. Germline V gene sequence: CDR1 SGHNT, CDR2 YYREEE (reference sequence). The CDR3 sequence is 16 residues long. This chain's CDR3 is CASSTDRDGAKNIQYF. DNA of the CDR3: TGTGCCAGCAGCACAGACAGGGACGGTGCCAAAAACATTCAGTACTTC.

The rearrangement uses TRBV11-1 and TRBJ1-1, with 7 bases identical to TRBD1. Germline CDR1 is SGHAT and CDR2 is FQDESV (reference sequence). This CDR3 region has 14 residues. The V and J ends lost 5 bases and 0 bases, in that order; junction bases with no gene match: 3. CDR3 DNA: TGTGCCAGCAGCCCCGGGACAGTGAACACTGAAGCTTTCTTT. Residues: CASSPGTVNTEAFF.

This rearrangement joins TRBV5-1 to TRBJ2-7, with D uncertain. The CDR3 is 14 amino acids. Trimming shortened V by 0 bases and J by 2 bases, and 9 bases separated the two germline ends. Germline V gene sequence: CDR1 SGHRS, CDR2 YFSETQ. CDR3 nucleotide sequence: TGCGCCAGCAGCTTGGAGGAGTTCCCCTACGAGCAGTACTTC. It specifies CASSLEEFPYEQYF.

J is TRBJ2-7 and V is TRBV10-1; possible D gene TRBD2, 6 bases. This CDR3 comprises 14 residues. CDR1 is WNHNN and CDR2 is SYGVQD in the germline V gene (reference sequence). V was pared by 10 bases and J by 3 bases, with 19 bases between. The CDR3 is CATPLLAQNYEQYF. The CDR3 DNA reads as TGCGCCACGCCGCTTCTAGCGCAGAACTACGAGCAGTACTTC.

The CDR3 region is CASSLAGGDYGYTF. The CDR3 DNA is TGTGCCAGCAGCTTAGCGGGAGGGGACTATGGCTACACCTTC. This chain links TRBV7-9 with TRBJ1-2; D perhaps matches TRBD1 (5 bases). The CDR3 loop spans 14 amino acids. V lost 0 bases to trimming and J lost 3 bases, with 8 bases between them. Germline CDR1 is SEHNR and CDR2 is FQNEAQ (reference sequence).

V gene TRBV7-3 combines with J gene TRBJ2-3; D may be TRBD2 (6 bases). Trimming took 3 bases from V and 8 from J, leaving 15 bases between them. CDR1 is SGHTA, CDR2 FQGTGA, per germline. CDR3 length equals 14 residues. The CDR3 nucleotides read TGTGCCAGCAGCTTTAGCGGTGGAGCGGGTACGCAGTATTTT. Its translation: CASSFSGGAGTQYF. Supplemented by reference TRBV7-3 and TRBJ2-3, the full variable domain reads GAGVSQTPSNKVTEKGKYVELRCDPISGHTALYWYRQSLGQGPEFLIYFQGTGAADDSGLPNDRFFAVRPEGSVSTLKIQRTERGDSAVYLCASSFSGGAGTQYFGPGTRLTVL.

V gene TRBV15 combines with J gene TRBJ2-5; 9 nucleotides line up with TRBD2. Germline V lookup: CDR1 LNHNV, CDR2 YYDKDF (reference sequence). This CDR3 region has 15 residues. Germline trimming cut 3 bases from V and 5 bases from J; bases unmatched to any gene: 7. CDR3 protein: CATSSALAGNETQYF. The CDR3 coding sequence is TGTGCCACCAGCAGTGCCCTAGCGGGGAATGAGACCCAGTACTTC.

The V call is TRBV10-3, the J call TRBJ1-5, with 7 bases fitting TRBD1. The CDR3 runs 17 residues. From germline, CDR1 is ENHRY and CDR2 SYGVKD. V shed 0 bases and J 4 bases; nucleotides not matched to a gene: 9. The CDR3 sequence is CAISESEGQRGNQPQHF. The CDR3 region has the DNA TGTGCCATCAGTGAGTCGGAGGGACAGAGGGGGAATCAGCCCCAGCATTTT.

This clone has more than one count but fewer than ten. V and J are TRBV6-4 and TRBJ2-1, with 10 positions matching TRBD2. In germline, CDR1 is MRHNA, CDR2 SNTAGT. CDR3 length: 15 residues. J lost 8 bases, V lost 6 bases, and 10 bases had no gene match. CDR3 nucleotide sequence: TGTGCCAGCAGAAAAGCGGGGGGGCCGGTCGATGAGCAGTTCTTC. It specifies CASRKAGGPVDEQFF.

The chain carries TRBV7-9 and TRBJ2-1, with D unclear. The V end was cut by 4 bases, the J end by 10 bases, with 11 bases between. CDR1 and CDR2 from the germline V gene are SEHNR and FQNEAQ (reference sequence). The CDR3 sequence is 12 residues long. CDR3 coding DNA: TGTGCCAGCAGCTCCCAATTCCGGGAGCAGTTCTTC. Protein product: CASSSQFREQFF.

This clone was picked up one time. This chain links TRBV7-2 with TRBJ1-2; D is unresolved. Between the trimmed V and J ends, which lost 2 bases and 2 bases, there was a span of 6 bases. This CDR3 comprises 13 residues. Germline CDR1 and CDR2: SGHTA and FQGNSA. CDR3 amino acids: CASSLTVNYGYTF. In nucleotides, the CDR3 is TGTGCCAGCAGCTTAACAGTCAACTATGGCTACACCTTC.

The sample holds one count of this clone. This chain joins TRBV29-1 and TRBJ1-4, with D maybe TRBD1 (6 bases). The CDR3 loop spans 13 amino acids. The germline V gene encodes CDR1 SQVTM and CDR2 ANQGSEA. V gave up 6 bases and J gave up 4 bases, with 12 bases separating them. In DNA form, the CDR3 reads TGCAGCGTACGGGGGGCGCGTAATGAAAAACTGTTTTTT. Its protein is CSVRGARNEKLFF. Full variable domain (outside the CDR3, taken from reference TRBV29-1 and TRBJ1-4): SAVISQKPSRDICQRGTSLTIQCQVDSQVTMMFWYRQQPGQSLTLIATANQGSEATYESGFVIDKFPISRPNLTFSTLTVSNMSPEDSSIYLCSVRGARNEKLFFGSGTQLSVL.

This chain joins TRBV6-5 and TRBJ1-2; TRBD1 matches at 7 bases. The germline V gene encodes CDR1 MNHEY and CDR2 SVGAGI. The CDR3 runs to 12 residues. J was trimmed by 8 bases and V by 7 bases; bases with no gene match: 7. Here the CDR3 DNA reads TGTGCCAGCACACGACAGGGTTGGGGCTACACCTTC. This gives the protein CASTRQGWGYTF.

V gene TRBV4-2 combines with J gene TRBJ1-1; 8 bases align to TRBD1. This CDR3 spans 16 amino acids. The germline CDR1 and CDR2 sequences are LGHNA and YNFKEQ. V shed 5 bases and J 7 bases; nucleotides not matched to a gene: 15. The CDR3 sequence: CASSRMPGTGGIEAFF. In nucleotides, the CDR3 is TGTGCCAGCAGCAGGATGCCCGGGACAGGTGGTATTGAAGCTTTCTTT.

This clone was counted once. This sequence joins TRBV7-9 and TRBJ2-1; tentatively, D is TRBD2 (5 bases). V was pared by 7 bases and J by 5 bases, with 18 bases between. Looked up from germline, CDR1 is SEHNR and CDR2 is FQNEAQ (reference sequence). The CDR3 loop spans 15 amino acids. In nucleotides, the CDR3 is TGTGCCAGCACCCGCTTCGAGGGAAGGCACAATGAGCAGTTCTTC. Translated: CASTRFEGRHNEQFF.

In this sample, this clone turned up a few times. The chain joins TRBV4-1 to TRBJ1-1, with TRBD1 matching over 7 bases. V lost 0 bases to trimming and J lost 2 bases; unmatched junction nucleotides: 3. Germline V CDR1 and CDR2: MGHRA, YSYEKL. The CDR3 runs 15 residues. The CDR3 region has the DNA TGCGCCAGCAGCCAAGATGCAGGGGGAAACACTGAAGCTTTCTTT. This encodes CASSQDAGGNTEAFF.

The genes are TRBV15 and TRBJ1-6; D may be TRBD1 (5 bases). The V gene's germline CDR1 is LNHNV and CDR2 YYDKDF (reference sequence). Trimming shortened V by 3 bases and J by 0 bases, and 18 bases separated the two germline ends. This CDR3 has 19 residues. Written as DNA, the CDR3 is TGTGCCACCAGCAGGGAGACGCAGGGTCTTCCCTCCTATAATTCACCCCTCCACTTT. Protein sequence: CATSRETQGLPSYNSPLHF.

The rearrangement joins TRBV6-6 to TRBJ1-2, with TRBD1 as a possible D gene (5 bases). This CDR3 region has 13 residues. Per germline, CDR1 MNHNY and CDR2 SVGAGI (reference sequence). The V end was cut by 6 bases, the J end by 2 bases, with 10 bases between. The CDR3 sequence is CASSNGGNYGYTF. DNA for the CDR3: TGTGCCAGCAGCAACGGGGGGAACTATGGCTACACCTTC.

The chain joins TRBV19 to TRBJ1-5; D is uncertain. Germline loops: CDR1 LNHDA, CDR2 SQIVND (reference sequence). The CDR3 length is 14 residues. V lost 6 bases and J lost 2, with 11 bases in between. The CDR3 DNA follows: TGTGCCAGTAGACAGACCAATCGCAATCAGCCCCAGCATTTT. Translated, it gives CASRQTNRNQPQHF.

The J gene is TRBJ2-7, the V gene TRBV7-2, with unresolved D. With 2 bases removed from V and 1 base from J, the gap between germline ends came to 3 bases. The CDR3 covers 12 residues. The germline gives CDR1 SGHTA, CDR2 FQGNSA. The CDR3, as DNA: TGTGCCAGCAGCTTATCGTCCTACGAGCAGTACTTC. Its protein product is CASSLSSYEQYF.

V is TRBV19 and J is TRBJ1-1, with 7 bases fitting TRBD1. The germline CDR1 and CDR2 sequences are LNHDA and SQIVND (reference sequence). V shed 7 bases, J shed 1 base, and the junction held 12 bases outside the gene matches. The CDR3 totals 16 residues. The DNA for the CDR3 is TGTGCCAGTACCACAACAGGGGATAAGACGAACACTGAAGCTTTCTTT. This translates into CASTTTGDKTNTEAFF.

This clone was detected only once. The CDR3 nucleotides are TGCGCCAGCAGCTTGGCCGGGACTAGCAGAAACATTCAGTACTTC. Amino acid sequence: CASSLAGTSRNIQYF. The V and J genes are TRBV5-1 and TRBJ2-4, with TRBD2 matching over 9 bases. V trimming: 0 bases; J trimming: 6 bases; junction bases outside the gene matches: 4. The CDR3 spans 15 residues. Germline V lookup: CDR1 SGHRS, CDR2 YFSETQ. Full variable domain (rest looked up from reference TRBV5-1 and TRBJ2-4): KAGVTQTPRYLIKTRGQQVTLSCSPISGHRSVSWYQQTPGQGLQFLFEYFSETQRNKGNFPGRFSGRQFSNSRSEMNVSTLELGDSALYLCASSLAGTSRNIQYFGAGTRLSVL.